These 6 T cell receptor beta chains came from one sample sequenced in a study of blood T cell repertoires in COVID-19. TCRdb's copy holds only in-frame clones and misses some; the assay was immunoSEQ multiplex PCR. Of about 220,000 clones in the sample, less than 90% were seen once. The specimen was PBMCs or T cells enriched from blood (not recorded which). The receptor source for this set is a woman in her forties who had recovered from COVID-19.

Only a few counts were recorded for this clone. This chain joins TRBV7-9 and TRBJ2-6; D not resolved. Germline V gene data show CDR1 as SEHNR and CDR2 as FQNEAQ (reference sequence). Trimming took 8 bases from V and 0 from J, leaving 14 bases between them. The CDR3 has 16 residues. CDR3 amino acids: CASAQVRYSGANVLTF. The CDR3 DNA reads as TGTGCCAGCGCGCAGGTCCGCTACTCTGGGGCCAACGTCCTGACTTTC.

The CDR3 here is CASSLVSGSETQYF. Here the CDR3 DNA reads TGTGCCAGCAGCTTAGTTTCGGGTTCAGAGACCCAGTACTTC. This rearrangement joins TRBV7-2 to TRBJ2-5; D gene uncertain. With 1 base removed from V and 4 bases from J, the gap between germline ends came to 10 bases. The CDR3 is made up of 14 amino acids. The V gene's germline CDR1 is SGHTA and CDR2 FQGNSA.

Concerning this clone: A single base separates this from a much larger clone, so it may be a read error. The rearrangement links TRBV11-2 to TRBJ2-1; no firm D call. The CDR3 length is 13 residues. CDR1 SGHAT and CDR2 FQNNGV come from the germline V gene. Trimming pared 2 bases from V and 4 bases from J, leaving 6 bases between. CDR3 sequence: CASSLTEYNEQFF. The CDR3 region has the DNA TGTGCCAGCAGCTTAACCGAGTACAATGAGCAGTTCTTC.

This clone showed up just once. Other DNA sequences of this sample code for an identical CDR3. The CDR3 DNA is TGTGCCAGCAGTGGGGGACTAGCGGGAGGCTCCGATACGCAGTATTTT. Its protein is CASSGGLAGGSDTQYF. The V gene is TRBV2, the J gene TRBJ2-3; 15 positions match TRBD2. CDR1 is SNHLY, CDR2 FYNNEI, per germline. The CDR3 has 16 amino acids. The junction had 5 bases not matched to a gene; V was cut back by 4 bases and J by 6 bases.

The chain uses TRBV2 and TRBJ1-5; 9 bases align to TRBD1. The CDR3 loop spans 14 amino acids. Unmatched junction bases numbered 2, after V lost 3 bases and J lost 5 bases. CDR1 and CDR2 from the germline V gene are SNHLY and FYNNEI. The chain's CDR3 is CASSDTGGDQPQHF. The CDR3, as DNA: TGTGCCAGCAGTGACACAGGGGGCGATCAGCCCCAGCATTTT.

This clone was observed once. V gene TRBV6-5 combines with J gene TRBJ2-1; D perhaps matches TRBD2 (6 bases). Germline CDR1 is MNHEY and CDR2 is SVGAGI. Trimming removed 4 bases at V and 10 bases at J, with 20 bases between. The CDR3 is 15 amino acids. CDR3 region: CASSSRLEASREQFF. The CDR3 nucleotides read TGTGCCAGCAGTTCCAGACTAGAGGCTTCAAGGGAGCAGTTCTTC.